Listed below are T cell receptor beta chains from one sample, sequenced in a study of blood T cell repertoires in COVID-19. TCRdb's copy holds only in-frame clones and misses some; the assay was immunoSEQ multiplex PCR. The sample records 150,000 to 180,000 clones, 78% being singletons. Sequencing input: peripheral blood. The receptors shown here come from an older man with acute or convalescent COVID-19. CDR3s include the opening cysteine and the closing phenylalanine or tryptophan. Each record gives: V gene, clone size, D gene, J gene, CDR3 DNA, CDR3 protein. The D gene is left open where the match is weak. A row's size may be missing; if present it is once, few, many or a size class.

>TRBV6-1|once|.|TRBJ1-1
TGTGCCAGCAGTGAGATGCGGAACACTGAAGCTTTCTTT
CASSEMRNTEAFF
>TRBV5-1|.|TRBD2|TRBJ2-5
TGCGCCAGCAGCTTGACTAGCGGCCAACTAGAGACCCAGTACTTC
CASSLTSGQLETQYF
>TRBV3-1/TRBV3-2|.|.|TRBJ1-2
TGTGCCAGCAGGACGAGCAGGCTCGATCATGGCTACACCTTC
CASRTSRLDHGYTF
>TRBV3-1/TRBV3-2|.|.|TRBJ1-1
TGTGCCAGCAGCCAAGCTAATCTTCTCCCGACTGAAGCTTTCTTT
CASSQANLLPTEAFF
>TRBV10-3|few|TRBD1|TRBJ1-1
TGTGCCATCAGGGGGACAGCCCGGTCCACTGAAGCTTTCTTT
CAIRGTARSTEAFF
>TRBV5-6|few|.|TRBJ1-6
TGTGCCAGCAGCTTGTCCAGGGGTAATTCACCCCTCCACTTT
CASSLSRGNSPLHF
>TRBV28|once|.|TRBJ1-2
TGTGCCAGCAGTGGAACCGGGACGGGGGTTTATGGCTACACCTTC
CASSGTGTGVYGYTF
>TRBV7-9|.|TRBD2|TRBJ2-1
TGTGCCAGCAGCTGGGCTAGCGGGGGGATACGGGTTAATGAGCAGTTCTTC
CASSWASGGIRVNEQFF
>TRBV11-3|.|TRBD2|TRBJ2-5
TGTGCCAGCAGCTTTGGTAGGGCTAGCGGGGCCTTATTTCAAGAGACCCAGTACTTC
CASSFGRASGALFQETQYF
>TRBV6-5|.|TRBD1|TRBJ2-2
TGTGCCAGCAGTAGGGACAGAGAAAACACCGGGGAGCTGTTTTTT
CASSRDRENTGELFF
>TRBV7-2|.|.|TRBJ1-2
TGTGCCAGCAGCTTCCAGACAGGTTCGGGCTATGGCTACACCTTC
CASSFQTGSGYGYTF
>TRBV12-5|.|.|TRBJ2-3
TGTGCTAGTTCCCGCCTTACGGGGGTAACCTACACAGATACGCAGTATTTT
CASSRLTGVTYTDTQYF
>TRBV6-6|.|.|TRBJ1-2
TGTGCCAGCAGTTCCCCTTCCGGCTATGGCTACACCTTC
CASSSPSGYGYTF
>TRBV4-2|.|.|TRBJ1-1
TGTGCCAGCAGCCAACAGGACGCCTACGAAGGAGGAGCTTTCTTT
CASSQQDAYEGGAFF
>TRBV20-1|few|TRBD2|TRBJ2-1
TGCAGTGCTAGTTCCCTAGCGGGGTTCGGTGAGCAGTTCTTC
CSASSLAGFGEQFF
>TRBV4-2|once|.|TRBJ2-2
TGTGCCAGCAGCCAAGAGAGCGCCGGGGAGCTGTTTTTT
CASSQESAGELFF
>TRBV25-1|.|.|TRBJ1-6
TGTGCCAGCAGCCCGGGCTCCTATAATTCACCCCTCCACTTT
CASSPGSYNSPLHF
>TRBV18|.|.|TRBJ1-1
TGTGCCAGCTCACCCCTCCATTCACAGGCCTCGAGGACTGAAGCTTTCTTT
CASSPLHSQASRTEAFF
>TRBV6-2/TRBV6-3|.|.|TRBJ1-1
TGTGCCAGCAGTTACAGCAGGGGTAACACTGAAGCTTTCTTT
CASSYSRGNTEAFF
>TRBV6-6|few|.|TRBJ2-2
TGTGCCAGCAGTGTTCTGGCAAACACCGGGGAGCTGTTTTTT
CASSVLANTGELFF
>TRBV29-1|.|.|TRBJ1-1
TGCAGCGTTGATAAGGGGCGGACTGAAGCTTTCTTT
CSVDKGRTEAFF
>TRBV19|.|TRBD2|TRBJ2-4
TGTGCCAGTAGTATAGTTCGGACTAGCGGGAACATTCAGTACTTC
CASSIVRTSGNIQYF
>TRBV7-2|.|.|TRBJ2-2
TGTGCCAGCAGCTCCGTAGCTAGGGGCACCGGGGAGCTGTTTTTT
CASSSVARGTGELFF
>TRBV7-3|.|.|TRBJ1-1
TGTGCCAGCAGCTTTGAGATTGACACTGAAGCTTTCTTT
CASSFEIDTEAFF
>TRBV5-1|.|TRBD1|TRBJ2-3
TGCGCCAGCCGACTCGGGACAGGGGGCACAGATACGCAGTATTTT
CASRLGTGGTDTQYF
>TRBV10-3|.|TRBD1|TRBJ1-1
TGTGCCATCAGTGTTATAGGGGGCGGGAACACTGAAGCTTTCTTT
CAISVIGGGNTEAFF
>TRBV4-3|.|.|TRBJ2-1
TGCGCCAGCAGCCAAGATCTCGGACACTCCAATGAGCAGTTCTTC
CASSQDLGHSNEQFF
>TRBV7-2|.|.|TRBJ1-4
TGTGCCAGCAGCTTAGAGAGTTTTACTAATGAAAAACTGTTTTTT
CASSLESFTNEKLFF
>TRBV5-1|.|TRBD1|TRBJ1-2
TGCGCCAGCAGGAATGGACAGGGTGTCGTCGACTATGGCTACACCTTC
CASRNGQGVVDYGYTF
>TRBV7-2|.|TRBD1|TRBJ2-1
TGTGCCAGCAGCCGGGACAGGGGATGGAATGAGCAGTTCTTC
CASSRDRGWNEQFF
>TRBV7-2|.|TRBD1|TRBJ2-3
TGTGCCAGCAGCTTAGTCCATACAGGGGGCCCAGATACGCAGTATTTT
CASSLVHTGGPDTQYF
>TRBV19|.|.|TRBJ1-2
TGTGCCAGTAGTTTCCAGACAGCTAACTATGGCTACACCTTC
CASSFQTANYGYTF